One and the same sample provided the 3 T cell receptor beta chains below, sequenced in a study of cytomegalovirus exposure and HLA in healthy donors. This PCR relied on a set of 60 Vbeta primers and 13 Jbeta primers. Clones were sequenced by immunoSEQ multiplex PCR, and TCRdb holds only the in-frame ones, with some missing. The sample holds 150,000 to 200,000 clones, around nine tenths seen once. The sequenced material came from PBMCs. The receptors come from a woman aged 18-35 years in good health and CMV-seronegative.

J is TRBJ1-6 and V is TRBV18; D is possibly TRBD1 (5 bases). CDR3 length equals 14 residues. The V and J ends lost 5 bases and 6 bases respectively, with 11 bases between them. The V gene's germline CDR1 is KGHSH and CDR2 LQKENI. Here the CDR3 reads CASSSTEVNSPLHF. The CDR3 DNA reads as TGTGCCAGCTCATCGACAGAAGTTAATTCACCCCTCCACTTT.

The rearrangement links TRBV29-1 to TRBJ2-7; 8 bases align to TRBD1. CDR1 is SQVTM and CDR2 is ANQGSEA in the germline V gene. The CDR3 is 12 amino acids. The CDR3 here is CSAATGGYEQYF. The CDR3 coding sequence is TGCAGTGCAGCCACAGGGGGCTACGAGCAGTACTTC.

The chain has TRBV5-4 and TRBJ2-3; 9 nucleotides agree with TRBD2. The germline CDR1 and CDR2 sequences are SGHNT and YYREEE (reference sequence). The ends lost 0 bases at V and 1 base at J; junction bases unmatched: 0. This CDR3 has 15 amino acids. The CDR3 nucleotides are TGTGCCAGCAGCTTGGGACTAGCGGGCACAGATACGCAGTATTTT. Protein product: CASSLGLAGTDTQYF.